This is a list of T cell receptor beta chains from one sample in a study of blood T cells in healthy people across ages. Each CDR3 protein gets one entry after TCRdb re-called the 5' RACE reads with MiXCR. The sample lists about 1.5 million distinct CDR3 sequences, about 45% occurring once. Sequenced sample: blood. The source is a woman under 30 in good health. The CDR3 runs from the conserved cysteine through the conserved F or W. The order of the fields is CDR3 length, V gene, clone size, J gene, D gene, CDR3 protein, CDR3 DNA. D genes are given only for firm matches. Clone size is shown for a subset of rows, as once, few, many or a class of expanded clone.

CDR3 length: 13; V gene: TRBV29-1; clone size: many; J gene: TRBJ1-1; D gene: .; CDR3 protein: CSVERVLNTEAFF; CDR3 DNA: TGCAGCGTTGAGCGAGTCCTGAACACTGAAGCTTTCTTT
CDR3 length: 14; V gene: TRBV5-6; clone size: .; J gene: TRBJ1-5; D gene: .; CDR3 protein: CASSRGWGGQPQHF; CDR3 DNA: TGTGCCAGCAGCCGGGGCTGGGGCGGTCAGCCCCAGCATTTT
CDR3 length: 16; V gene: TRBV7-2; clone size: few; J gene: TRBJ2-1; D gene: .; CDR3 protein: CASSLSGSSILNEQFF; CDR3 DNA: TGTGCCAGCAGCTTATCCGGCTCCTCAATCCTCAATGAGCAGTTCTTC
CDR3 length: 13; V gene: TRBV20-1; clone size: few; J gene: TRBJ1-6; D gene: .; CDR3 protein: CSAGREYNSPLHF; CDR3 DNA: TGCAGTGCTGGCAGGGAGTATAATTCACCCCTCCACTTT
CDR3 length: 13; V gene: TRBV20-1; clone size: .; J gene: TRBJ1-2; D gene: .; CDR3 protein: CSASREKDYGYTF; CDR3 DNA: TGCAGTGCGTCCCGGGAAAAAGACTATGGCTACACCTTC
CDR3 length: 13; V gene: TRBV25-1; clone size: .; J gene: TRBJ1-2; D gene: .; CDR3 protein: CASSPRGVHGYTF; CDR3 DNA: TGTGCCAGCAGTCCCCGAGGGGTGCATGGCTACACCTTC
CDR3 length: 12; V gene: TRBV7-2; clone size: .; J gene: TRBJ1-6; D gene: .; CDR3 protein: CASSRDLSPLHF; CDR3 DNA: TGTGCCAGCAGTCGGGACCTGTCACCCCTCCACTTT
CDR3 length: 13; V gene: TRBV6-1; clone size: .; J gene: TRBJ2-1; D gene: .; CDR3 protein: CASTTGWAGEQFF; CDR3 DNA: TGTGCCAGCACCACGGGGTGGGCAGGGGAGCAGTTCTTC
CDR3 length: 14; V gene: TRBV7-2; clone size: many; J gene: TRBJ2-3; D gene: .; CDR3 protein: CASSLVLRTDTQYF; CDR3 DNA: TGTGCCAGCAGCTTAGTGCTTCGCACAGATACGCAGTATTTT
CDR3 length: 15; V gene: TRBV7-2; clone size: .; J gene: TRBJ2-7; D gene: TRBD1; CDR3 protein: CASSPSQGTTYEQYF; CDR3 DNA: TGTGCCAGCAGCCCCTCACAGGGGACGACCTACGAGCAGTACTTC
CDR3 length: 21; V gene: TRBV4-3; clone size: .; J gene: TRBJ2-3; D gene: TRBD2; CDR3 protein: CASSHPQIGTSGSGSTDTQYF; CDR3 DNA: TGCGCCAGCAGCCATCCTCAGATCGGGACTAGCGGGTCCGGGAGCACAGATACGCAGTATTTT
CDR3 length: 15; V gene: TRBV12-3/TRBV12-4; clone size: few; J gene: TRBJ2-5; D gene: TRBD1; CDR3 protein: CASSQTGMFEETQYF; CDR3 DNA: TGTGCCAGCAGCCAGACAGGGATGTTCGAAGAGACCCAGTACTTC
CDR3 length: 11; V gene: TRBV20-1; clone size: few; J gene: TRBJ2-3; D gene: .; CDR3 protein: CSASMSDTQYF; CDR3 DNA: TGCAGTGCTAGTATGTCAGATACGCAGTATTTT
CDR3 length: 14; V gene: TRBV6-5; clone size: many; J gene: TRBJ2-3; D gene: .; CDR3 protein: CASRRTGGTDTQYF; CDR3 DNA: TGTGCCAGCAGACGGACAGGAGGGACAGATACGCAGTATTTT
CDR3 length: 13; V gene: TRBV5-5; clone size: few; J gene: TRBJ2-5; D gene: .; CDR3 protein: CASSRFPQETQYF; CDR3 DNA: TGTGCCAGCAGCCGTTTCCCTCAAGAGACCCAGTACTTC
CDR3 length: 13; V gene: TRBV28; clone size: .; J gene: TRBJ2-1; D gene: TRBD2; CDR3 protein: CASSVGTSGEQFF; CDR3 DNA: TGTGCCAGCAGTGTAGGGACTAGCGGTGAGCAGTTCTTC
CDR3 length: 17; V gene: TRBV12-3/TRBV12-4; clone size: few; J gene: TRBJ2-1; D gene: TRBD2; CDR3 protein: CASSGTSGRAAHNEQFF; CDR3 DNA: TGTGCCAGCAGCGGGACTAGCGGGAGGGCCGCCCACAATGAGCAGTTCTTC
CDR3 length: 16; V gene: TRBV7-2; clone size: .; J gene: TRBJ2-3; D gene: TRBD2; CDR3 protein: CASSFSGGRLLDTQYF; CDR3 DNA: TGTGCCAGCAGCTTTAGCGGGGGCAGACTATTGGATACGCAGTATTTT
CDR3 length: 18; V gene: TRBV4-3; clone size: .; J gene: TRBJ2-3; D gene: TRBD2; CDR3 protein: CASSHDTSGGVTEDTQYF; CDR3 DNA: TGCGCCAGCAGCCACGATACTAGCGGGGGGGTCACTGAGGATACGCAGTATTTT
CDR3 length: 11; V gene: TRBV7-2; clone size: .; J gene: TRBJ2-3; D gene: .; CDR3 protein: CAGTPIYTQYF; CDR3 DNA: TGTGCCGGCACCCCCATATATACGCAGTATTTT
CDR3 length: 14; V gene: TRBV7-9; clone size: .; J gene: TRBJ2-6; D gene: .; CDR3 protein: CASRVGSGANVLTF; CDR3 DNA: TGTGCCAGCAGAGTTGGCTCTGGGGCCAACGTCCTGACTTTC
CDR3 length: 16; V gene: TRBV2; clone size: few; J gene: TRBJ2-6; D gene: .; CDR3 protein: CASSVDRHSGANVLTF; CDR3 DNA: TGTGCCAGCAGTGTGGACCGACACTCTGGGGCCAACGTCCTGACTTTC
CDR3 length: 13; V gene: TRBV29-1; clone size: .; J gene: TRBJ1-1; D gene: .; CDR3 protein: CSVGGPGDTEAFF; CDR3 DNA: TGCAGCGTTGGGGGACCCGGGGATACTGAAGCTTTCTTT
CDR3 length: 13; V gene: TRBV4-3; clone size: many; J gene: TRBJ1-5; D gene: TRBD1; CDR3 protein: CASSRDRGQPQHF; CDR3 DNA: TGTGCCAGCAGTAGGGACAGGGGTCAGCCCCAGCATTTT